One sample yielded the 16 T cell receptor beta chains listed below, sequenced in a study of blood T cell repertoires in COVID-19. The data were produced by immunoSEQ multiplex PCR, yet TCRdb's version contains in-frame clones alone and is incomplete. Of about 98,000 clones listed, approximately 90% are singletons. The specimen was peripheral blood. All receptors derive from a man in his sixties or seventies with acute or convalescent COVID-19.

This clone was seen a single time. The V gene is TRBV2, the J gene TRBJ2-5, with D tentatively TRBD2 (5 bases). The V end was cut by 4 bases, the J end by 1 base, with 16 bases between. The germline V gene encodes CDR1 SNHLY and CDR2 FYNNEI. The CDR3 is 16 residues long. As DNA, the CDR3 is TGTGCCAGCAGTGGACGGGGTAGAGGAATCCAAGAGACCCAGTACTTC. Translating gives CASSGRGRGIQETQYF.

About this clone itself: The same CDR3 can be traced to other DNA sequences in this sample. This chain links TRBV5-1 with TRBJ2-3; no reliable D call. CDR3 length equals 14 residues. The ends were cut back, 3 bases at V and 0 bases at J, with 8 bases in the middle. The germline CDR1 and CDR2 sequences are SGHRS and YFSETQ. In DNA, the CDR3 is TGCGCCAGCAGCTCGGGTCTTAGCACAGATACGCAGTATTTT. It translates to CASSSGLSTDTQYF.

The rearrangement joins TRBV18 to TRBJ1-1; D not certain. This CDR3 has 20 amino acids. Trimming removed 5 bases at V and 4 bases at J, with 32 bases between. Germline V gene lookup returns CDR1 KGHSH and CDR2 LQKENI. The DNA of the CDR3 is TGTGCCAGCTCAGCTCAACCACCGCATCGGTTGAAGGCCCAGGTCACTGAAGCTTTCTTT. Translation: CASSAQPPHRLKAQVTEAFF. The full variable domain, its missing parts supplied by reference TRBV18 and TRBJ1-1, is NAGVMQNPRHLVRRRGQEARLRCSPMKGHSHVYWYRQLPEEGLKFMVYLQKENIIDESGMPKERFSAEFPKEGPSILRIQQVVRGDSAAYFCASSAQPPHRLKAQVTEAFFGQGTRLTVV.

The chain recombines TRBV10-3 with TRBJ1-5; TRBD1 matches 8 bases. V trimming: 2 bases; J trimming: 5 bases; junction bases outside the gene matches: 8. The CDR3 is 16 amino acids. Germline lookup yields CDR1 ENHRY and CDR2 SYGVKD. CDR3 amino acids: CAISEIDRGLDQPQHF. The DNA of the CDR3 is TGTGCCATCAGTGAGATAGACAGGGGTTTAGATCAGCCCCAGCATTTT.

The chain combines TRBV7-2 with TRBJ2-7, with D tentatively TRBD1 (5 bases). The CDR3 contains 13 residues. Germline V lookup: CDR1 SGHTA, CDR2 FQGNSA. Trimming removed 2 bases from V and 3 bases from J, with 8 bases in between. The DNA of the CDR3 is TGTGCCAGCAGCTTACGCAGGGACTACGAGCAGTACTTC. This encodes CASSLRRDYEQYF. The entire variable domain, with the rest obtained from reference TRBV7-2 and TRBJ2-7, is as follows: GAGVSQSPSNKVTEKGKDVELRCDPISGHTALYWYRQSLGQGLEFLIYFQGNSAPDKSGLPSDRFSAERTGGSVSTLTIQRTQQEDSAVYLCASSLRRDYEQYFGPGTRLTVT.

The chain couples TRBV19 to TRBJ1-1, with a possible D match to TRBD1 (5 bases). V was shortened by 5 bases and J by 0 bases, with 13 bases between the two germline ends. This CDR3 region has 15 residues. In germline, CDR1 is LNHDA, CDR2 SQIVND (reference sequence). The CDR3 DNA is TGTGCCAGTAGTGGGACGGGGGGAATGAACACTGAAGCTTTCTTT. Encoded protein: CASSGTGGMNTEAFF.

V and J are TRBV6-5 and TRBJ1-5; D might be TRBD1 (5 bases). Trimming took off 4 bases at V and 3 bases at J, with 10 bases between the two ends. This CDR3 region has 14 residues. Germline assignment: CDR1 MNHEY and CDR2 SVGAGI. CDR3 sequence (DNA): TGTGCCAGCAGTTTCGCCAGGGACAATCAGCCCCAGCATTTT. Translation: CASSFARDNQPQHF.

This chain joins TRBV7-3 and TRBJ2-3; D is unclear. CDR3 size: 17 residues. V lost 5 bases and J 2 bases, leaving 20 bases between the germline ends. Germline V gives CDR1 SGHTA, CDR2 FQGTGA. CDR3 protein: CASSRTTAGLNTDTQYF. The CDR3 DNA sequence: TGTGCCAGCAGCCGAACTACCGCCGGGTTAAACACAGATACGCAGTATTTT.

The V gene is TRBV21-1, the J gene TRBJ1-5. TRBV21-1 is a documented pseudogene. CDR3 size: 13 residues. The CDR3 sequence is CATGGGPNQPQHF. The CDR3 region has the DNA TGTGCCACCGGGGGGGGCCCGAATCAGCCCCAGCATTTT.

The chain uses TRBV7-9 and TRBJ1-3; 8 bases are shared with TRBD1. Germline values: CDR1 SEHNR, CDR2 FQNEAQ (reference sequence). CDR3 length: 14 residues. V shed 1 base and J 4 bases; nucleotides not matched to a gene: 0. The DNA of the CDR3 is TGTGCCAGCAGCTTAGGGACAGGGGGAAACACCATATATTTT. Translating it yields CASSLGTGGNTIYF.

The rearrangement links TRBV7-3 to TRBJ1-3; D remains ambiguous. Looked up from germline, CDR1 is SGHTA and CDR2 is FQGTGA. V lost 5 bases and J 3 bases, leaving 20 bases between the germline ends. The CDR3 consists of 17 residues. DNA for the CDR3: TGTGCCAGCAGCCCCCAAGTGCCGGGTATAAGTGGAAACACCATATATTTT. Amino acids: CASSPQVPGISGNTIYF.

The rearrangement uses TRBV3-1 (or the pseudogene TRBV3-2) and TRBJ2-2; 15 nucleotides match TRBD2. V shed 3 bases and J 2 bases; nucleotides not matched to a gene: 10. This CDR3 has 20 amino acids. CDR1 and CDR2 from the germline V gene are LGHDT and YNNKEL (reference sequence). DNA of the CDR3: TGTGCCAGCAGCCAGGGATTGGGACTAGCGGGGGGAAAAAACACCGGGGAGCTGTTTTTT. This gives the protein CASSQGLGLAGGKNTGELFF.

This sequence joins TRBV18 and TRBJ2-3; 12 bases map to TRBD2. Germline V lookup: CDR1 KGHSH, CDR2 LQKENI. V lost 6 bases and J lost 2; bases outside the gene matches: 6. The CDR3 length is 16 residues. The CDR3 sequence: CASSPGLAGITDTQYF. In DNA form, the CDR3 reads TGTGCCAGCTCGCCCGGACTAGCGGGGATCACAGATACGCAGTATTTT.

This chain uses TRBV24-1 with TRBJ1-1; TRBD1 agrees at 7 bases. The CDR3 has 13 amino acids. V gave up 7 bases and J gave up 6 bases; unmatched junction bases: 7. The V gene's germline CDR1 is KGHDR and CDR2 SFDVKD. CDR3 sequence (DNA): TGTGCCACCAGGGGAGGAGGGGGCGCTGAAGCTTTCTTT. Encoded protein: CATRGGGGAEAFF.

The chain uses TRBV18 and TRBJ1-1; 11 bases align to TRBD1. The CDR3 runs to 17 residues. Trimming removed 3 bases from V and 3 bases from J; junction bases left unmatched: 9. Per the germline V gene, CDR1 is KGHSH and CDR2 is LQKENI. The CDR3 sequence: CASSPSGGQGADTEAFF. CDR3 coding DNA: TGTGCCAGCTCACCCAGCGGAGGACAGGGGGCAGACACTGAAGCTTTCTTT.

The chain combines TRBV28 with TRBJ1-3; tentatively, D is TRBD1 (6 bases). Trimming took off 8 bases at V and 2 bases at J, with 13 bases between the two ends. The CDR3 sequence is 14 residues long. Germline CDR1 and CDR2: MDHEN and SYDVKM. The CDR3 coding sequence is TGTGCCAGCGGAACACAGGGTGCTGGAAACACCATATATTTT. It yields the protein CASGTQGAGNTIYF.